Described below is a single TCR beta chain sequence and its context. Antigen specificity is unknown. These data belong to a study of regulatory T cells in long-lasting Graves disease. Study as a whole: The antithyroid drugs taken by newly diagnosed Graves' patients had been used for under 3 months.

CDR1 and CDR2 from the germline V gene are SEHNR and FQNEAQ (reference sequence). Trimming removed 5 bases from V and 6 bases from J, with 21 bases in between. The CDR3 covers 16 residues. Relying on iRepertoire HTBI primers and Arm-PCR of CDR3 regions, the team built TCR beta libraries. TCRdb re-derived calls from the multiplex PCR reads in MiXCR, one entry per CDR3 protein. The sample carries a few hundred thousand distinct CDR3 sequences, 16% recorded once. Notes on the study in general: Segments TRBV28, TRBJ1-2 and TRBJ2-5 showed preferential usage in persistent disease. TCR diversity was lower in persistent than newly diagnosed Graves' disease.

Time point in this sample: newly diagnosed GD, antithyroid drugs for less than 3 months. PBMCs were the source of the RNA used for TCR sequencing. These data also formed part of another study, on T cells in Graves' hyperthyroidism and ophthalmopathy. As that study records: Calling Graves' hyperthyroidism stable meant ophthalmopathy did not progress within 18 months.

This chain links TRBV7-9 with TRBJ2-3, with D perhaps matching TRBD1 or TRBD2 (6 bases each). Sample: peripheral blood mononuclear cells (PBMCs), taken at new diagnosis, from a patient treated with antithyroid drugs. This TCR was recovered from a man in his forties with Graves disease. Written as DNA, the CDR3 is TGTGCCAGCAGCCCCGCGGGACAACTAACGGTCGATACGCAGTATTTT. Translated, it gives CASSPAGQLTVDTQYF.